One and the same sample provided the 20 T cell receptor beta chains below, sequenced in a study of beta chain features in type 1 diabetes. Isolated RNA was reverse transcribed in full, so expressed TCRB transcripts were sequenced. This table comes from immunoSEQ multiplex PCR, and its TCRdb copy is limited to in-frame clones, with some not included. Of roughly 450,000 clones listed, over 11% are singletons. Material for sequencing was naive CD4+ T cells from blood. These TCRs come from a man aged 30 to 45 in good health.

The rearrangement joins TRBV11-2 to TRBJ2-1; D is undetermined. Germline CDR1 and CDR2: SGHAT and FQNNGV. Trimming removed 2 bases from V and 9 bases from J, with 14 bases in between. The CDR3 runs to 14 residues. The CDR3 DNA sequence: TGTGCCAGCAGCTTAAAGTCAGTCCCCAGTGAGCAGTTCTTC. Encoded protein: CASSLKSVPSEQFF.

V gene TRBV4-1 combines with J gene TRBJ1-5; D is ambiguous. This CDR3 region has 16 residues. Germline V gives CDR1 MGHRA, CDR2 YSYEKL. Trimming left V 1 base short and J 1 base short, with 11 bases between. CDR3: CASSQVWGRSNQPQHF. The CDR3 DNA sequence: TGCGCCAGCAGCCAAGTTTGGGGAAGGAGCAATCAGCCCCAGCATTTT.

The sample holds a few counts of this clone. V and J are TRBV5-4 and TRBJ1-2, with D unresolved. Germline CDR1 SGHNT, CDR2 YYREEE (reference sequence). Deletions cut 0 bases from V and 0 bases from J, with 9 bases between. CDR3 size: 15 residues. Here the CDR3 DNA reads TGTGCCAGCAGCTTGGTCCCCGAGGCTAACTATGGCTACACCTTC. Its protein is CASSLVPEANYGYTF.

The rearrangement joins TRBV7-2 to TRBJ2-7, with 7 bases aligning to TRBD2. Germline CDR1 is SGHTA and CDR2 is FQGNSA. With 2 bases clipped from V and 4 bases from J, the junction kept 2 bases outside the gene matches. The CDR3 runs to 13 residues. CDR3 protein: CASSLREAYEQYF. DNA for the CDR3: TGTGCCAGCAGCTTACGGGAGGCTTACGAGCAGTACTTC.

The chain joins TRBV5-1 to TRBJ1-5; 8 bases agree with TRBD1. Germline CDR1 reads SGHRS; CDR2 reads YFSETQ. The J segment lost 6 bases and the V segment lost 4 bases, leaving 6 bases of the junction unmatched. There are 14 residues in the CDR3. This CDR3 is CASSPRTGSQPQHF. CDR3 in DNA: TGCGCCAGCAGCCCCAGGACAGGGAGTCAGCCCCAGCATTTT. The variable domain in full, completed from reference TRBV5-1 and TRBJ1-5, reads KAGVTQTPRYLIKTRGQQVTLSCSPISGHRSVSWYQQTPGQGLQFLFEYFSETQRNKGNFPGRFSGRQFSNSRSEMNVSTLELGDSALYLCASSPRTGSQPQHFGDGTRLSIL.

This clone occurred a few times. Within the sample, other DNA sequences also encode this same CDR3. The rearrangement links TRBV29-1 to TRBJ2-1; D gene unclear. The V end lost 4 bases, the J end lost 3 bases, and 7 bases lay between the germline ends. The CDR3 runs 12 residues. Looked up from germline, CDR1 is SQVTM and CDR2 is ANQGSEA. CDR3 sequence (DNA): TGCAGCGTTGTACTCGGCTACAATGAGCAGTTCTTC. It encodes CSVVLGYNEQFF.

This clone came up a few times. The chain uses TRBV5-6 and TRBJ2-3; a possible D gene is TRBD2 (6 bases). Germline V gene sequence: CDR1 SGHDT, CDR2 YYEEEE. Trimming took 5 bases from V and 5 from J, leaving 15 bases between them. CDR3 length: 14 residues. The CDR3 DNA reads as TGTGCCAGCAGTACCGGGAGCCGGGGAGATACGCAGTATTTT. It yields the protein CASSTGSRGDTQYF.

This clone has only a few counts. The V and J genes are TRBV4-3 and TRBJ2-7, with a weak D call TRBD1 (5 bases). With 1 base removed from V and 0 bases from J, the gap between germline ends came to 16 bases. The germline CDR1 and CDR2 sequences are LGHNA and YSLEER. The CDR3 spans 17 residues. In nucleotides, the CDR3 is TGCGCCAGCAGCCAAGTCGGGTCAGGGATCTACTCCTACGAGCAGTACTTC. It translates to CASSQVGSGIYSYEQYF.

This clone occurred many times. V usage is TRBV5-1 and J usage is TRBJ2-6; no clear D gene. Trimming pared 7 bases from V and 0 bases from J, leaving 8 bases between. This CDR3 has 14 amino acids. CDR1 is SGHRS and CDR2 is YFSETQ in the germline V gene. The CDR3 spells CASASSSGANVLTF. Here the CDR3 DNA reads TGCGCCAGCGCCTCGAGCTCTGGGGCCAACGTCCTGACTTTC.

This clone has more than one count but fewer than ten. The V gene is TRBV29-1, the J gene TRBJ1-2; D uncertain. CDR1 SQVTM and CDR2 ANQGSEA come from the germline V gene. V lost 1 base to trimming and J lost 6 bases, with 15 bases between them. This CDR3 spans 14 amino acids. CDR3: CSVEGSGFKNGYTF. CDR3 nucleotides: TGCAGCGTTGAAGGAAGTGGGTTTAAGAATGGCTACACCTTC.

With regard to this clone: The same CDR3 arises from other DNA sequences in this sample as well. The rearrangement joins TRBV7-2 to TRBJ2-3; D might be TRBD1 (6 bases). Trimming pared 6 bases from V and 6 bases from J, leaving 10 bases between. This CDR3 has 12 residues. Germline values: CDR1 SGHTA, CDR2 FQGNSA. The CDR3 reads CASSLQGDTQYF. The CDR3 nucleotides read TGTGCCAGCAGTCTCCAGGGGGATACGCAGTATTTT.

V is TRBV5-4 and J is TRBJ2-1; a weak D match, TRBD1 (5 bases). Trimming took 6 bases from V and 0 from J, leaving 16 bases between them. CDR3 length: 16 residues. Germline V gives CDR1 SGHNT, CDR2 YYREEE (reference sequence). CDR3 coding DNA: TGTGCCAGCACCGACACCAGGGCCTCCTCCTACAATGAGCAGTTCTTC. Encoded protein: CASTDTRASSYNEQFF.

This clone was found a few times. This rearrangement joins TRBV7-9 to TRBJ2-7; D gene unclear. Per germline, CDR1 SEHNR and CDR2 FQNEAQ (reference sequence). V lost 3 bases and J lost 2, with 11 bases in between. The CDR3 is made up of 14 amino acids. This CDR3 is CASSFWNRPYEQYF. CDR3 DNA sequence: TGTGCCAGCAGCTTCTGGAATAGACCCTACGAGCAGTACTTC.

With respect to this clone: This CDR3 is also generated by other DNA sequences in the sample. The chain is built from TRBV5-1 and TRBJ2-5; D remains ambiguous. V dropped 0 bases and J dropped 3 bases, with 3 bases sitting between them. Per germline, CDR1 SGHRS and CDR2 YFSETQ. The CDR3 runs 12 residues. Written as DNA, the CDR3 is TGCGCCAGCAGCTTGGGGGAAGAGACCCAGTACTTC. Residues: CASSLGEETQYF.

This clone came up once. The chain combines TRBV29-1 with TRBJ2-7, with TRBD1 identical over 7 bases. This CDR3 region has 15 residues. After removal of 0 bases from V and 2 bases from J, the junction contained 7 bases not matched to a gene. Germline CDR1 reads SQVTM; CDR2 reads ANQGSEA. CDR3 protein: CSVEDQGVAPYEQYV. In DNA, the CDR3 is TGCAGCGTTGAAGATCAGGGGGTCGCCCCCTACGAGCAGTACGTC.

This clone showed up just a few times. The V call is TRBV14, the J call TRBJ2-3; 8 nucleotides line up with TRBD2. CDR3 length equals 16 residues. V trimming: 4 bases; J trimming: 1 base; junction bases outside the gene matches: 7. Germline V gene sequence: CDR1 SGHDN, CDR2 FVKESK. As DNA, the CDR3 is TGTGCCAGCAGCCTATTAGCGGGGACTCGCACAGATACGCAGTATTTT. Amino acids: CASSLLAGTRTDTQYF.

V gene TRBV7-2 combines with J gene TRBJ2-5; TRBD2 is a possible D gene (5 bases). The V gene's germline CDR1 is SGHTA and CDR2 FQGNSA. The CDR3 loop spans 14 amino acids. V was trimmed by 2 bases and J by 5 bases, leaving 12 bases between them. This CDR3 reads CASSLSLRAETQYF. The CDR3 nucleotides read TGTGCCAGCAGCTTAAGTCTGAGGGCTGAGACCCAGTACTTC.

The genes are TRBV29-1 and TRBJ1-3; 7 nucleotides line up with TRBD1. Germline loops: CDR1 SQVTM, CDR2 ANQGSEA. The CDR3 has 15 residues. Trimming removed 4 bases from V and 0 bases from J; junction bases left unmatched: 6. The CDR3 protein is CSVGGYRGSGNTIYF. DNA for the CDR3: TGCAGCGTTGGGGGGTACAGGGGCTCTGGAAACACCATATATTTT. Supplemented by reference TRBV29-1 and TRBJ1-3, the full variable domain reads SAVISQKPSRDICQRGTSLTIQCQVDSQVTMMFWYRQQPGQSLTLIATANQGSEATYESGFVIDKFPISRPNLTFSTLTVSNMSPEDSSIYLCSVGGYRGSGNTIYFGEGSWLTVV.

The chain has TRBV5-1 and TRBJ2-1, with 15 nucleotides matching TRBD2. V dropped 4 bases and J dropped 9; count of bases not matched to a gene: 11. The CDR3 is 17 amino acids. CDR1 and CDR2 (germline): SGHRS, YFSETQ. The CDR3 region is CASSLRTSGRAEGEQFF. The CDR3 DNA is TGCGCCAGCAGCCTACGGACTAGCGGGAGGGCCGAGGGTGAGCAGTTCTTC.

The V and J genes are TRBV19 and TRBJ1-2; TRBD1 agrees at 8 bases. This CDR3 has 14 residues. The V and J ends lost 6 bases and 4 bases, in that order; junction bases with no gene match: 7. Germline CDR1 LNHDA, CDR2 SQIVND (reference sequence). The CDR3: CASRPDRVVYGYTF. The CDR3 nucleotides read TGTGCCAGTAGGCCGGACAGGGTAGTCTATGGCTACACCTTC.